The next 32 T cell receptor beta chains were all read from a single sample in a study of persistence of HIV-infected CD4 T cells. Antigens of these TCRs are unknown. This was the immunoSEQ version 4 assay in survey mode. The protocol was immunoSEQ multiplex PCR, while the TCRdb copy is restricted to in-frame clones and leaves out a portion. The sample records under 45,000 clones, around 90% being singletons. Nonspecific anti-CD3/anti-CD28 bead stimulation represents the broad CD4+ T cell repertoire. Responding CD4+ T cells were sorted by upregulation of both CD40 ligand and CD69. The input for sequencing was CD4+ T cells sorted from PBMCs after approximately 20-hour stimulation, taken from a patient who received antiretroviral therapy. The receptors shown here come from an adult man with HIV who was CMV-seropositive.

The chain employs TRBV6-5 and TRBJ2-1, with 10 bases fitting TRBD1. Germline CDR1 and CDR2: MNHEY and SVGAGI. V shed 2 bases, J shed 8 bases, and the junction held 6 bases outside the gene matches. The CDR3 consists of 15 residues. CDR3 coding DNA: TGTGCCAGCAGTTACGGGACAGGGGTCAACTATGAGCAGTTCTTC. It specifies CASSYGTGVNYEQFF.

A single count supports this clone. The chain is built from TRBV21-1 and TRBJ1-3; the tabulated D call, TRBD1, remains unverified against the DNA. TRBV21-1 is a known pseudogene. This CDR3 is built from 22 residues. This CDR3 is CASSKLGLTGYFFSKSGNTIYF. The DNA for the CDR3 is TGTGCCAGCAGCAAATTAGGCCTAACAGGGTATTTTTTTAGTAAGTCTGGAAACACCATATATTTT.

The chain is built from TRBV24-1 and TRBJ1-2; no firm D call. The ends were cut back, 3 bases at V and 0 bases at J, with 7 bases in the middle. CDR1 and CDR2 (germline): KGHDR, SFDVKD. This CDR3 region has 14 residues. Here the CDR3 DNA reads TGTGCCACCAGTGATGGGTGGGCTAACTATGGCTACACCTTC. Amino acids: CATSDGWANYGYTF.

The gene calls are TRBV19 and TRBJ2-1; D is possibly TRBD1 or TRBD2 (5 bases each). CDR1 and CDR2 from the germline V gene are LNHDA and SQIVND (reference sequence). The CDR3 has 14 amino acids. Trimming took 0 bases from V and 5 from J, leaving 8 bases between them. The DNA for the CDR3 is TGTGCCAGTAGTATAGAGGGGGTCAACAATGAGCAGTTCTTC. Its translation: CASSIEGVNNEQFF.

The chain employs TRBV9 and TRBJ2-3; the D is unclear. The germline CDR1 and CDR2 sequences are SGDLS and YYNGEE. The V end was cut by 0 bases, the J end by 2 bases, with 7 bases between. The CDR3 length is 14 residues. The CDR3 here is CASSVGVVTDTQYF. The CDR3 nucleotides are TGTGCCAGCAGCGTAGGGGTGGTCACAGATACGCAGTATTTT.

The chain is built from TRBV18 and TRBJ1-1, with TRBD1 identical over 8 bases. CDR3 length equals 17 residues. Losses at the gene ends were 4 bases for V and 2 bases for J; bases not matched to a gene: 12. Germline lookup yields CDR1 KGHSH and CDR2 LQKENI. The CDR3 loop is CASSLQGARSLNTEAFF. CDR3 DNA sequence: TGTGCCAGCTCACTTCAGGGGGCGCGGAGTCTAAACACTGAAGCTTTCTTT. The full variable domain, completed using reference TRBV18 and TRBJ1-1, is NAGVMQNPRHLVRRRGQEARLRCSPMKGHSHVYWYRQLPEEGLKFMVYLQKENIIDESGMPKERFSAEFPKEGPSILRIQQVVRGDSAAYFCASSLQGARSLNTEAFFGQGTRLTVV.

The chain recombines TRBV3-1 (or the pseudogene TRBV3-2) with TRBJ2-1, with a possible D match to TRBD2 (5 bases). The CDR3 is made up of 12 amino acids. In germline, CDR1 is LGHDT, CDR2 YNNKEL (reference sequence). V was shortened by 4 bases and J by 10 bases, with 11 bases between the two germline ends. CDR3 sequence: CASSPFRGEQFF. In DNA form, the CDR3 reads TGTGCCAGCAGCCCCTTCCGAGGGGAGCAGTTCTTC.

Points on this clone: At one boundary the junction diverges from the germline segment, which might be a read error. The sample contains more than one DNA sequence encoding this CDR3. The rearrangement uses TRBV5-1 and TRBJ1-2; weak D call: TRBD1 (6 bases). The CDR3 runs 15 residues. The germline V gene encodes CDR1 SGHRS and CDR2 YFSETQ. CDR3 residues: CASSFLQGGSYGYTF. The CDR3 DNA reads TGCGCCAGCAGCTTCCTACAGGGCGGGAGCTATGGCTACACTTTC.

The chain combines TRBV5-4 with TRBJ1-6, with 7 bases lining up with TRBD1. The CDR3 runs to 15 residues. Germline V gene sequence: CDR1 SGHNT, CDR2 YYREEE (reference sequence). Trimming took 5 bases from V and 1 from J; bases not matched to a gene: 3. This CDR3 reads CASSPGQSYNSPLHF. The CDR3 DNA sequence: TGTGCCAGCAGTCCGGGACAGTCCTATAATTCACCCCTCCACTTT.

J is TRBJ1-4 and V is TRBV6-5, with TRBD1 matching over 9 bases. V dropped 6 bases and J dropped 5; count of bases not matched to a gene: 7. This CDR3 comprises 15 residues. The germline gives CDR1 MNHEY, CDR2 SVGAGI. This chain's CDR3 is CASRSQGAPNEKLFF. The CDR3 DNA reads TGTGCCAGCAGGTCACAGGGGGCGCCGAATGAAAAACTGTTTTTT.

The CDR3 region has the DNA TGTGCCAGCTCACCACCCAGCAGCTCCTACGAGCAGTACTTC. Translated: CASSPPSSSYEQYF. This rearrangement joins TRBV18 to TRBJ2-7; D not certain. Germline CDR1 and CDR2: KGHSH and LQKENI. This CDR3 is built from 14 residues. The V gene lost 0 bases and the J gene lost 0 bases, with 6 bases spanning the gap.

The rearrangement uses TRBV28 and TRBJ1-5; D perhaps matches TRBD1 (6 bases). CDR3 length: 12 amino acids. The germline CDR1 and CDR2 sequences are MDHEN and SYDVKM. The V gene lost 7 bases and the J gene lost 7 bases, with 11 bases spanning the gap. The CDR3 DNA sequence: TGTGCCAGCAATATGCAGGGGCAGCCCCAGCATTTT. Amino acids: CASNMQGQPQHF.

The chain links TRBV19 to TRBJ1-2; maybe TRBD1 (6 bases). The ends were cut back, 6 bases at V and 6 bases at J, with 14 bases in the middle. The CDR3 loop spans 13 amino acids. Germline values: CDR1 LNHDA, CDR2 SQIVND (reference sequence). CDR3 nucleotides: TGTGCCAGTAGGAGGGGGGGATTTGATGGCTACACCTTC. It specifies CASRRGGFDGYTF.

This chain uses TRBV12-3 or TRBV12-4 with TRBJ1-2, with a possible D match to TRBD1 (6 bases). Trimming took off 6 bases at V and 8 bases at J, with 13 bases between the two ends. The CDR3 consists of 12 residues. The CDR3 DNA follows: TGTGCCAGCAGAACCGGACAGTCAGGCTACACCTTC. Its translation: CASRTGQSGYTF.

The V gene is TRBV7-2, the J gene TRBJ1-1; no firm D call. Trimming took 3 bases from V and 3 from J, leaving 8 bases between them. The CDR3 has 13 amino acids. The germline gives CDR1 SGHTA, CDR2 FQGNSA. The CDR3 region has the DNA TGTGCCAGCAGCTTCAACTTGTACACTGAAGCTTTCTTT. This translates into CASSFNLYTEAFF.

The chain is built from TRBV5-1 and TRBJ2-2; 7 bases are a match to TRBD1. The germline CDR1 and CDR2 sequences are SGHRS and YFSETQ. CDR3 length: 14 residues. Losses at the gene ends were 5 bases for V and 0 bases for J; bases not matched to a gene: 1. CDR3 in amino acids: CASRTGSNTGELFF. The CDR3 DNA is TGCGCCAGCAGGACAGGGTCGAACACCGGGGAGCTGTTTTTT.

The chain employs TRBV6-5 and TRBJ1-3; D gene unclear. The germline V gene has CDR1 MNHEY and CDR2 SVGAGI. The V end was cut by 6 bases, the J end by 1 base, with 7 bases between. This CDR3 contains 13 residues. CDR3 bases: TGTGCCAGCAGGTCCCATTCTGGAAACACCATATATTTT. Encoded protein: CASRSHSGNTIYF.

This clone was recorded a few times. This chain connects TRBV19 to TRBJ2-7, with 9 positions matching TRBD1. The CDR3 consists of 15 residues. Trimming cost V 3 bases and J 6 bases; bases outside gene matches: 9. Germline-derived CDR1 and CDR2 are LNHDA and SQIVND (reference sequence). CDR3 protein: CASSMSRTGVSEQYF. The CDR3 nucleotides are TGTGCCAGTAGTATGTCCAGGACAGGGGTGAGCGAGCAGTACTTC.

This clone was recorded once. This chain joins TRBV7-3 and TRBJ1-6; D might be TRBD1 (6 bases). Germline lookup yields CDR1 SGHTA and CDR2 FQGTGA. With 4 bases removed from V and 3 bases from J, the gap between germline ends came to 10 bases. This CDR3 has 15 residues. The CDR3 DNA is TGTGCCAGCAGCTCCAGGGGAGACTATAATTCACCCCTCCACTTT. Protein sequence: CASSSRGDYNSPLHF.

This clone showed up just once. The rearrangement uses TRBV3-1 (or the pseudogene TRBV3-2) and TRBJ2-1, with D perhaps being TRBD1 or TRBD2 (5 bases each). V lost 1 base, J lost 6 bases, and 13 bases lay in between. CDR3 size: 15 residues. Germline assignment: CDR1 LGHDT and CDR2 YNNKEL (reference sequence). In nucleotides, the CDR3 is TGTGCCAGCAGCCAAGGGCCCCTTGGGGGCAATGAGCAGTTCTTC. It yields the protein CASSQGPLGGNEQFF.

This chain joins TRBV2 and TRBJ2-7; weak D call: TRBD1 (5 bases). The CDR3 is 12 residues long. Germline lookup yields CDR1 SNHLY and CDR2 FYNNEI. The germline V and J ends were trimmed by 7 bases and 12 bases, with 19 bases remaining between them. The CDR3 loop is CASTPRSNQGYF. In DNA, the CDR3 is TGTGCCAGCACCCCCAGGTCGAACCAGGGGTACTTC.

The V gene is TRBV11-2, the J gene TRBJ2-3; D might be TRBD2 (6 bases). There are 15 residues in the CDR3. CDR1 and CDR2 (germline): SGHAT, FQNNGV. The V end was cut by 3 bases, the J end by 5 bases, with 15 bases between. CDR3 nucleotides: TGTGCCAGCAGCTTGGACTCCTCGGGGGTAGATACGCAGTATTTT. Protein sequence: CASSLDSSGVDTQYF.

This rearrangement joins TRBV5-1 to TRBJ2-1; TRBD1 aligns across 8 bases. Germline V gene lookup returns CDR1 SGHRS and CDR2 YFSETQ. CDR3 length equals 14 residues. Trimming took 0 bases from V and 5 from J; bases not matched to a gene: 1. For the CDR3, the DNA is TGCGCCAGCAGCTTGGAACAGGGGGACAATGAGCAGTTCTTC. Amino acids: CASSLEQGDNEQFF.

This clone appeared a single time. The chain uses TRBV29-1 and TRBJ1-5; D is undetermined. The CDR3 is made up of 14 amino acids. Germline CDR1 and CDR2: SQVTM and ANQGSEA. Trimming took off 4 bases at V and 3 bases at J, with 13 bases between the two ends. The CDR3 sequence: CSVAPGIDNQPQHF. DNA for the CDR3: TGCAGCGTTGCTCCCGGGATAGACAATCAGCCCCAGCATTTT.

The gene calls are TRBV29-1 and TRBJ2-7; perhaps TRBD2 as D (5 bases). CDR3 size: 11 residues. V dropped 7 bases and J dropped 3 bases, with 10 bases sitting between them. The germline gives CDR1 SQVTM, CDR2 ANQGSEA. CDR3 nucleotides: TGCAGCGGCGGAGGCAACTACGAGCAGTACTTC. Translated, it gives CSGGGNYEQYF.

On this clone: This sample includes further DNA sequences coding for the same CDR3. The chain joins TRBV6-5 to TRBJ2-6; 10 positions match TRBD1. Germline assignment: CDR1 MNHEY and CDR2 SVGAGI. V gave up 9 bases and J gave up 0 bases; unmatched junction bases: 2. The CDR3 has 15 residues. The DNA for the CDR3 is TGTGCCAGTAGGACAGGGGGCTCTGGGGCCAACGTCCTGACTTTC. Its translation: CASRTGGSGANVLTF.

About this clone: Germline and junction disagree at one end, which may indicate a read error. V usage is TRBV14 and J usage is TRBJ1-6, with D perhaps matching TRBD1 (6 bases). The CDR3 is made up of 13 amino acids. From germline, CDR1 is SGHDN and CDR2 FVKESK. CDR3 loop: CASSQDRGLPSYF. The CDR3 bases are TGTGCCAGCAGCCAAGATCGGGGGCTTCCTTCCTACTTT.

This sequence joins TRBV29-1 and TRBJ2-7; 7 bases agree with TRBD1. The V segment lost 7 bases and the J segment 6 bases; nucleotides outside the gene matches: 12. The length of the CDR3 is 13 residues. Germline assignment: CDR1 SQVTM and CDR2 ANQGSEA. CDR3 sequence reads: CSAKTGRSPEQYF. The CDR3 DNA sequence: TGCAGCGCCAAGACAGGGAGATCACCCGAGCAGTACTTC.

V usage is TRBV6-6 and J usage is TRBJ2-1; TRBD1 matches 12 bases. After removal of 5 bases from V and 4 bases from J, the junction contained 9 bases not matched to a gene. CDR1 MNHNY and CDR2 SVGAGI come from the germline V gene (reference sequence). The CDR3 covers 17 residues. CDR3 sequence: CASSPRDRGRGYNEQFF. The CDR3 DNA follows: TGTGCCAGCAGTCCTCGGGACAGGGGGCGCGGGTACAATGAGCAGTTCTTC.

CDR3 nucleotides: TGTGCCAGTACCACGAGGGAAACCAATCAGCCCCAGCATTTT. Its protein product is CASTTRETNQPQHF. The chain carries TRBV19 and TRBJ1-5; unclear D gene. Germline assignment: CDR1 LNHDA and CDR2 SQIVND (reference sequence). This CDR3 comprises 14 residues. V shed 7 bases and J shed 3 bases, with 13 bases lying between them.

V usage is TRBV6-6 and J usage is TRBJ1-1; D may be TRBD1 (6 bases). The CDR3 has 15 residues. V dropped 6 bases and J dropped 3 bases, with 17 bases sitting between them. Germline V lookup: CDR1 MNHNY, CDR2 SVGAGI (reference sequence). The CDR3 sequence: CASRKQGKGDTEAFF. In DNA, the CDR3 is TGTGCCAGCAGAAAACAGGGTAAGGGGGACACTGAAGCTTTCTTT.

The CDR3, as DNA: TGTGCCAGCAGCTTCTCTAGCGGGGGGTCCTCCTACGAGCAGTACTTC. This sequence encodes CASSFSSGGSSYEQYF. This chain joins TRBV7-2 and TRBJ2-7; 11 positions agree with TRBD2. The CDR3 extends over 16 amino acids. The V and J ends lost 3 bases and 0 bases, in that order; junction bases with no gene match: 4. Germline CDR1 is SGHTA and CDR2 is FQGNSA.